What follows describes a single T cell receptor (beta chain). It lacks a known antigen. The record originates from a study of T cells in severe cutaneous drug reactions (dated by TCRdb to between 2019 and 2020). Regarding the research as a whole: Between about 2011 and 2018, patients were recruited from Taiwan, Thailand and a European registry network. Patients in either the acute or the recovery stage provided biological samples, such as blister fluids/cells and PBMC. Only patients with a probable or definite SJS/TEN or DRESS diagnosis by RegiSCAR criteria were enrolled. The libraries were made with iRepertoire multiplex PCR, and the authors referred to a comparison in which iRepertoire and 5' RACE methods, with or without UMI, captured abundant clonotypes to a similar degree. The Naranjo algorithm and the ALDEN drug causality algorithm were used to assign the culprit drug. The study combined bulk TCR sequencing with single-cell sequencing, quantitative PCR validation, functional assays and transgenic mouse experiments. What the work shows at the level of the full study, not this receptor alone: A public TCRbeta CDR3 was found in all seven CBZ-SJS/TEN blister samples (mean approximately 14%) but was undetectable or scarce in tolerant-control and healthy-donor PBMC. The authors stated that further study is still needed to find out whether the public TCR applies more generally to SJS/TEN caused by other drugs. A strong increase in TRBV12-4 usage was observed in CBZ-SJS/TEN patients, with averages of around 33% in blister cells and around 5% in PBMC.

Library preparation used the iRepertoire multiplex PCR system with TCR subtype-specific primers for both bulk and single-cell sequencing. Multiplex PCR using primers aimed at the V, D and J gene regions produced the bulk TCR beta libraries. Bulk TCR library preparation used roughly 95-550 ng of RNA per sample as input. An Illumina MiSeq was used to sequence bulk TCR beta amplicons. The authors processed their data as follows. Sample misassignments and low-quality sequencing reads were removed through quality control steps. The CDR3 was defined as the amino acids lying between the Y[YFLI]C motif of the V gene and the [FW]GXGT motif of the J segment. TRBV and TRBJ gene assignments and CDR3 clonotypes followed the IMGT database. Per-sample TRBV expression was normalized to the mean of the same gene in PBMC from a few dozen healthy donors. TCRdb reprocessed the public reads and reports one entry per CDR3 protein sequence, without DNA. TCRdb, rather than the study authors, made the V and J calls. The sample table records thousands of distinct CDR3 sequences. The ten biggest clones cover roughly 24% of the sample.

Sequencing was performed on donors who were patients with carbamazepine-induced Stevens-Johnson syndrome or toxic epidermal necrolysis (CBZ-SJS/TEN). Next-generation sequencing was used to profile the T cell receptor repertoires of patients with drug-induced severe cutaneous adverse reactions in a search for drug-specific clonotypes. The RNA source was either peripheral blood mononuclear cells or blister cells from skin lesions. Reading the germline V gene gives CDR1 MDHEN and CDR2 SYDVKM. Inclusive of the bounding cysteine and phenylalanine, the CDR3 is 12 residues long. No DNA was logged. Material for sequencing was cells from a skin blister. The intended sense of this specimen's cell subset or site label: unsorted cells from skin lesion blisters. The V and J genes are TRBV28 and TRBJ1-2; no DNA is available, so the TRBD1 call from TCRdb remains unchecked. This clonotype was sampled from a human donor with a severe cutaneous adverse drug reaction. CDR3 loop: CASTPGGYGYTF.